This is a list of T cell receptor beta chains from one sample in a study of T cells after yellow fever vaccination. TCRdb redid the calling of the 5' RACE reads with MiXCR, one entry per CDR3 protein. The data contain 550,000 to 750,000 distinct CDR3 sequences, 13% of them seen just once; the ten biggest clones take up over 13%. The sequences come from PBMCs, collected on the day of the yellow fever booster vaccination. The receptor set was obtained from a man aged 25 to 45 who received the YFV17D yellow fever vaccine. The conserved cysteine and the conserved F or W are not part of the CDR3 here.

J gene: TRBJ2-4
V gene: TRBV19
CDR3 protein: ASRPRGGENIQY

J gene: TRBJ2-1
V gene: TRBV20-1
CDR3 protein: SAGTNSYNEQF

J gene: TRBJ2-5
V gene: TRBV6-1
CDR3 protein: ASSETETQY

J gene: TRBJ2-1
V gene: TRBV5-1
CDR3 protein: ASSLEGWAYNEQF

J gene: TRBJ2-3
V gene: TRBV6-2/TRBV6-3
CDR3 protein: ATAGTGTGFGTDTQY

J gene: TRBJ2-1
V gene: TRBV5-1
CDR3 protein: ASSLFETGAYNELF

J gene: TRBJ1-5
V gene: TRBV2
CDR3 protein: ATTGQRNQPQH

J gene: TRBJ2-3
V gene: TRBV5-1
CDR3 protein: ASSLVAVAASTDTQY

J gene: TRBJ2-1
V gene: TRBV29-1
CDR3 protein: SVDGQGYNEQF

J gene: TRBJ2-5
V gene: TRBV3-1
CDR3 protein: ASSQDETGYETQY

J gene: TRBJ2-7
V gene: TRBV3-1
CDR3 protein: ASSHKAWTGIEQY

J gene: TRBJ2-2
V gene: TRBV7-9
CDR3 protein: ASSPGTTGNTGELF

J gene: TRBJ2-7
V gene: TRBV27
CDR3 protein: ASQHWTSGSYEQY

J gene: TRBJ1-1
V gene: TRBV14
CDR3 protein: ASSQEFVGTGKRAEAF

J gene: TRBJ1-2
V gene: TRBV7-2
CDR3 protein: ASSSTLGGQGAGGYT

J gene: TRBJ1-1
V gene: TRBV27
CDR3 protein: ASSPRGNTEAF

J gene: TRBJ2-7
V gene: TRBV5-1
CDR3 protein: ASSGGGTPISEQY

J gene: TRBJ2-5
V gene: TRBV24-1
CDR3 protein: ATSDSPGRGQETQY

J gene: TRBJ2-3
V gene: TRBV20-1
CDR3 protein: SARPTSGRAVTDTQY

J gene: TRBJ2-1
V gene: TRBV27
CDR3 protein: ASQSAGYYNEQF

J gene: TRBJ2-3
V gene: TRBV20-1
CDR3 protein: SARDVEGTDTQY

J gene: TRBJ2-2
V gene: TRBV7-9
CDR3 protein: ASSLILAGAGELF

J gene: TRBJ2-3
V gene: TRBV11-2
CDR3 protein: ASRRNGAGVSSDTQY

J gene: TRBJ2-7
V gene: TRBV7-2
CDR3 protein: ASSFGWRVYEQY

J gene: TRBJ1-3
V gene: TRBV6-1
CDR3 protein: ASTPVYSGNTIY

J gene: TRBJ2-1
V gene: TRBV4-1
CDR3 protein: ASSQGILGTSGRAWGNEQF

J gene: TRBJ2-7
V gene: TRBV7-8
CDR3 protein: ASSYRGVFAYEQY

J gene: TRBJ2-5
V gene: TRBV20-1
CDR3 protein: SAGPGKETQY

J gene: TRBJ1-5
V gene: TRBV7-2
CDR3 protein: ASSPTQGHQPQH

J gene: TRBJ2-7
V gene: TRBV4-3
CDR3 protein: ASSLGTSGSSYEQY

J gene: TRBJ1-6
V gene: TRBV20-1
CDR3 protein: SASPGWNNSPLH

J gene: TRBJ1-1
V gene: TRBV19
CDR3 protein: ASSIVDRKNSEAF

J gene: TRBJ2-1
V gene: TRBV5-1
CDR3 protein: ASSLGGRTENEQF

J gene: TRBJ2-2
V gene: TRBV6-1
CDR3 protein: ASSSRQGGGGELF

J gene: TRBJ2-2
V gene: TRBV9
CDR3 protein: ASSVMGAARELF

J gene: TRBJ2-1
V gene: TRBV28
CDR3 protein: ASRLRGGPYNEQF

J gene: TRBJ1-2
V gene: TRBV5-1
CDR3 protein: ASSLDHLIYGYT

J gene: TRBJ2-7
V gene: TRBV12-3/TRBV12-4
CDR3 protein: ASSLASGYEQY

J gene: TRBJ1-2
V gene: TRBV14
CDR3 protein: ASSQGGGMVYGYT

J gene: TRBJ2-7
V gene: TRBV29-1
CDR3 protein: SASPYAGAGEQY

J gene: TRBJ1-3
V gene: TRBV19
CDR3 protein: ASSNPGNTIY

J gene: TRBJ1-2
V gene: TRBV7-9
CDR3 protein: ASSGEDRGYT

J gene: TRBJ2-3
V gene: TRBV29-1
CDR3 protein: SVFPGQGNTDTQY

J gene: TRBJ1-1
V gene: TRBV5-1
CDR3 protein: ASSLDTEAF

J gene: TRBJ2-5
V gene: TRBV7-2
CDR3 protein: ASAGPPQETQY